The 2 T cell receptor beta chains below all came from one sample that was sequenced in a study of cytomegalovirus exposure and HLA in healthy donors. Vbeta (60) and Jbeta (13) primers were used in the PCR. The repertoire was sequenced with immunoSEQ multiplex PCR; TCRdb's copy has only in-frame clones and lacks some. The profile covers fewer than 200,000 clones, with around 82% appearing a single time and approximately 1.5% taken by the ten largest. The sample was PBMCs. Every receptor here comes from a male donor in good health and CMV-seronegative.

The V and J genes are TRBV6-1 and TRBJ1-2, with D perhaps TRBD1 (5 bases). The V gene's germline CDR1 is MNHNS and CDR2 SASEGT. CDR3 size: 15 residues. Trimming removed 7 bases from V and 3 bases from J, with 18 bases in between. The CDR3 nucleotides read TGTGCCAGCACGGAGGGCGGGGGTGGGTACTATGGCTACACCTTC. It translates to CASTEGGGGYYGYTF.

The rearrangement joins TRBV5-4 to TRBJ1-6; D perhaps matches TRBD1 (6 bases). CDR3 size: 15 residues. V was clipped by 3 bases and J by 7 bases, with 14 bases between them. CDR1 is SGHNT and CDR2 is YYREEE in the germline V gene (reference sequence). The CDR3 sequence: CASSSPTGQNSPLHF. CDR3 bases: TGTGCCAGCAGCTCTCCCACAGGGCAGAATTCACCCCTCCACTTT. The full variable domain, with the rest looked up from reference TRBV5-4 and TRBJ1-6, is ETGVTQSPTHLIKTRGQQVTLRCSSQSGHNTVSWYQQALGQGPQFIFQYYREEENGRGNFPPRFSGLQFPNYSSELNVNALELDDSALYLCASSSPTGQNSPLHFGNGTRLTVT.